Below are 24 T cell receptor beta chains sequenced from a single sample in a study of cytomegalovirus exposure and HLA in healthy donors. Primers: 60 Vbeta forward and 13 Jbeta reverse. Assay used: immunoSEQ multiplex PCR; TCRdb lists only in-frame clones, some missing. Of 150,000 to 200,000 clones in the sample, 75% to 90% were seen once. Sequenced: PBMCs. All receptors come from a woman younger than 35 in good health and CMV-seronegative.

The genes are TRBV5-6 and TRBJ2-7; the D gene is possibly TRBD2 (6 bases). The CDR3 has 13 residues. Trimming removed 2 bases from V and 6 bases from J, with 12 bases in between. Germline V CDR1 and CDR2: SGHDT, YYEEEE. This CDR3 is CASSFGGLGEQYF. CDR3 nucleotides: TGTGCCAGCAGCTTCGGGGGTTTGGGCGAGCAGTACTTC.

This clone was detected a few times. CDR3 residues: CASSDSTGGPETQYF. The DNA for the CDR3 is TGTGCCAGCAGTGACTCGACGGGGGGGCCGGAGACCCAGTACTTC. The chain couples TRBV6-4 to TRBJ2-5; TRBD2 matches 8 bases. The CDR3 consists of 15 residues. V was clipped by 0 bases and J by 5 bases; unmatched bases: 5. Germline values: CDR1 MRHNA, CDR2 SNTAGT.

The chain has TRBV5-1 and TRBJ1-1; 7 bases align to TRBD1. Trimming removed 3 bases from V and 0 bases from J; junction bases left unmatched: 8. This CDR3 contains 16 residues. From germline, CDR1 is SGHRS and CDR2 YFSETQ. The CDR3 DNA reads TGCGCCAGCAGCTCGCGGACAGGTTTCATGAACACTGAAGCTTTCTTT. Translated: CASSSRTGFMNTEAFF.

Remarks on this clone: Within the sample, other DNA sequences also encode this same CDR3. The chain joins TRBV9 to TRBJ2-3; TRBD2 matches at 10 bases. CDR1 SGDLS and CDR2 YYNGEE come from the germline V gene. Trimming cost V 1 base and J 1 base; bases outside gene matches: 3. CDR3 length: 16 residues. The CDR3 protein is CASSVSSGGGTDTQYF. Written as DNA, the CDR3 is TGTGCCAGCAGCGTATCTAGCGGGGGAGGCACAGATACGCAGTATTTT. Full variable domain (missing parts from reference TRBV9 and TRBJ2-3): DSGVTQTPKHLITATGQRVTLRCSPRSGDLSVYWYQQSLDQGLQFLIQYYNGEERAKGNILERFSAQQFPDLHSELNLSSLELGDSALYFCASSVSSGGGTDTQYFGPGTRLTVL.

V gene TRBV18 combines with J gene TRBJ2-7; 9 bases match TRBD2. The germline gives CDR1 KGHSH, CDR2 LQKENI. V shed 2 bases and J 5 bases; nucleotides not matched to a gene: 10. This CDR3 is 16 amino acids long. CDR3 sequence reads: CASSPLSAGGRDEQYF. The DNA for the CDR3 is TGTGCCAGCTCACCATTATCAGCGGGGGGCCGGGACGAGCAGTACTTC.

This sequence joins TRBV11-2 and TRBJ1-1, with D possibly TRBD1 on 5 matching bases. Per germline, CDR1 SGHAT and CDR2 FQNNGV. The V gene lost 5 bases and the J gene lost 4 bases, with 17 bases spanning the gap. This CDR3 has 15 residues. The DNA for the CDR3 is TGTGCCAGCAGCCCCAGCGGGGGGGTGAGCACTGAAGCTTTCTTT. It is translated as CASSPSGGVSTEAFF.

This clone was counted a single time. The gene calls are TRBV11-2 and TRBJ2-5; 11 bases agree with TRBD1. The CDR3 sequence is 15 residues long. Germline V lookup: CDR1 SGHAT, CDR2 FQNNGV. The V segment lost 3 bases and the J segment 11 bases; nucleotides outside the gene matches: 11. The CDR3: CASSLAPGQGVSQYF. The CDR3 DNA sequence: TGTGCCAGCAGCTTGGCTCCGGGACAGGGGGTTTCTCAGTACTTC.

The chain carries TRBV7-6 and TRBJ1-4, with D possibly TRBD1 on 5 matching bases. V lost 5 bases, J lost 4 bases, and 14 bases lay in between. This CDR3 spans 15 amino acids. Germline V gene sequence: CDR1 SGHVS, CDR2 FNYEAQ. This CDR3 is CASSPVDSYNEKLFF. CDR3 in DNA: TGTGCCAGCAGCCCGGTCGACAGTTATAATGAAAAACTGTTTTTT.

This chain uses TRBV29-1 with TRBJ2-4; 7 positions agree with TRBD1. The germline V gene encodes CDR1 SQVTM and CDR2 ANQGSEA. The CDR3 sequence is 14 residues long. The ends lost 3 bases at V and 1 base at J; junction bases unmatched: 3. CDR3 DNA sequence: TGCAGCGTTGATGAAGGGGGCGCCAAAAACATTCAGTACTTC. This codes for CSVDEGGAKNIQYF.

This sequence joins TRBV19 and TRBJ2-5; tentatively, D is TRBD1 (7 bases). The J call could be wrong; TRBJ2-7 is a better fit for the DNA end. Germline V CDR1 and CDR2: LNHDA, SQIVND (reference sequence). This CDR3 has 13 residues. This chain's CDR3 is CASKAGGTYEQYF. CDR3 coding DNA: TGTGCCAGTAAGGCAGGGGGGACCTACGAGCAGTACTTC.

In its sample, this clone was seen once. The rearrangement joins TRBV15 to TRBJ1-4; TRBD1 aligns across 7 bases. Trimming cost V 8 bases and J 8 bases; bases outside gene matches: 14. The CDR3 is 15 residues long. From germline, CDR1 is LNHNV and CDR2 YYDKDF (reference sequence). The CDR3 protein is CATLNSGAGGEKLFF. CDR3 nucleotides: TGTGCCACCCTTAATTCCGGGGCAGGGGGAGAAAAACTGTTTTTT. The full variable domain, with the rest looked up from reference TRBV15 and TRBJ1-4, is DAMVIQNPRYQVTQFGKPVTLSCSQTLNHNVMYWYQQKSSQAPKLLFHYYDKDFNNEADTPDNFQSRRPNTSFCFLDIRSPGLGDTAMYLCATLNSGAGGEKLFFGSGTQLSVL.

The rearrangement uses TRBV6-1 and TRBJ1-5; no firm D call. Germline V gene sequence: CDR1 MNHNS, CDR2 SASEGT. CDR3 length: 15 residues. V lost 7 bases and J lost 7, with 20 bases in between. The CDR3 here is CASTKAERAKQPQHF. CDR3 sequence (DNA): TGTGCCAGCACGAAGGCGGAACGAGCGAAACAGCCCCAGCATTTT.

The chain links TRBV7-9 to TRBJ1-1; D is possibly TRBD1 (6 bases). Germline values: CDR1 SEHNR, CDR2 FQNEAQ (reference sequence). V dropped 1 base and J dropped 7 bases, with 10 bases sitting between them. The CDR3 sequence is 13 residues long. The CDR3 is CASSLEGGGEAFF. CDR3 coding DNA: TGTGCCAGCAGCTTAGAGGGGGGGGGTGAAGCTTTCTTT.

CDR3: CASSELTYEQYF. The DNA for the CDR3 is TGCGCCAGCAGTGAGTTGACTTACGAGCAGTACTTC. The rearrangement uses TRBV10-1 and TRBJ2-7; D is unresolved. The germline V and J ends were trimmed by 1 base and 4 bases, with 5 bases remaining between them. This CDR3 region has 12 residues. Germline-derived CDR1 and CDR2 are WNHNN and SYGVQD (reference sequence).

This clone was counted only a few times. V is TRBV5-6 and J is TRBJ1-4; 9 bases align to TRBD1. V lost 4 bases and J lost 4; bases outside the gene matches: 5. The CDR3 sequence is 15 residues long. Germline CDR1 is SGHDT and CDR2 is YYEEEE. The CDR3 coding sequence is TGTGCCAGCAGCGGAACAGGGGGCGGTAATGAAAAACTGTTTTTT. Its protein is CASSGTGGGNEKLFF.

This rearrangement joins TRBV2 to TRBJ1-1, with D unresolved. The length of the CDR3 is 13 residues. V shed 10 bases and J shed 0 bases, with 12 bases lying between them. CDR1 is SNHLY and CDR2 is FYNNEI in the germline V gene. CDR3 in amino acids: CATTLTLNTEAFF. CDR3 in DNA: TGTGCCACCACACTGACACTGAACACTGAAGCTTTCTTT.

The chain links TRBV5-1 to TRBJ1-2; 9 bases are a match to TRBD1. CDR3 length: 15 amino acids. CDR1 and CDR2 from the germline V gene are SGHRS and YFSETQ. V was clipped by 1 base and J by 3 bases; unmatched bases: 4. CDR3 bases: TGCGCCAGCAGCTTGACAGGGGGCTTGTACTATGGCTACACCTTC. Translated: CASSLTGGLYYGYTF. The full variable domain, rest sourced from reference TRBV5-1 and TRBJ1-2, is KAGVTQTPRYLIKTRGQQVTLSCSPISGHRSVSWYQQTPGQGLQFLFEYFSETQRNKGNFPGRFSGRQFSNSRSEMNVSTLELGDSALYLCASSLTGGLYYGYTFGSGTRLTVV.

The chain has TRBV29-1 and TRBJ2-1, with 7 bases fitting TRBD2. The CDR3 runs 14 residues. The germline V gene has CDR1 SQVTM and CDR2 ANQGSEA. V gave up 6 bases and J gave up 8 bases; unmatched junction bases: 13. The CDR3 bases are TGCAGCGTGACATACGGGGGGATGCTGGATGAGCAGTTCTTC. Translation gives CSVTYGGMLDEQFF.

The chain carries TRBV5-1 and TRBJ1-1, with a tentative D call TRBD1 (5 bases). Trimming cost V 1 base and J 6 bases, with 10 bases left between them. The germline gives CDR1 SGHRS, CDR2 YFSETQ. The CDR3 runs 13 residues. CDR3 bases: TGCGCCAGCAGCTTGCAGGGTGGACCTGAAGCTTTCTTT. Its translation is CASSLQGGPEAFF.

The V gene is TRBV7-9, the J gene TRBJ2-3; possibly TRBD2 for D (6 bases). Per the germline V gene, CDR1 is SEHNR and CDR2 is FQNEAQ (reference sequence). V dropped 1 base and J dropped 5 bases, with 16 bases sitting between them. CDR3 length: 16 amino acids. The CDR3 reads CASSLGGTDGRDTQYF. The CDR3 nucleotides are TGTGCCAGCAGCTTAGGCGGGACTGATGGTCGAGATACGCAGTATTTT.

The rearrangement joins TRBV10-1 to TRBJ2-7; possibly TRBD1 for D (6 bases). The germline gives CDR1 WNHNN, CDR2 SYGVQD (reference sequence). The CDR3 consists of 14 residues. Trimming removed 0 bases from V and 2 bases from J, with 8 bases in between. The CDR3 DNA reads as TGCGCCAGCAGTGAGTCGACAGGTGCCTACGAGCAGTACTTC. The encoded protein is CASSESTGAYEQYF.

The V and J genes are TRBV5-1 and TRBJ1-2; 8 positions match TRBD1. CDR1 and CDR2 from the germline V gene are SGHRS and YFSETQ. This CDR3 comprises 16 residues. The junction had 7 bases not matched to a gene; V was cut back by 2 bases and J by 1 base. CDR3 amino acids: CASSLGGQVFNYGYTF. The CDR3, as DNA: TGCGCCAGCAGCTTAGGGGGACAGGTCTTTAACTATGGCTACACCTTC. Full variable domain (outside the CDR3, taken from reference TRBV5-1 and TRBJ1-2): KAGVTQTPRYLIKTRGQQVTLSCSPISGHRSVSWYQQTPGQGLQFLFEYFSETQRNKGNFPGRFSGRQFSNSRSEMNVSTLELGDSALYLCASSLGGQVFNYGYTFGSGTRLTVV.

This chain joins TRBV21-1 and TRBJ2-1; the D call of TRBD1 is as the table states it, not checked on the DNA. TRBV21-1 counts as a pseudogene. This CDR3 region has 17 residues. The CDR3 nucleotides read TGTGCCAGCAGCCTATCGACAGGGGGAGCATCCTACAATGAGCAGTTCTTC. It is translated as CASSLSTGGASYNEQFF.

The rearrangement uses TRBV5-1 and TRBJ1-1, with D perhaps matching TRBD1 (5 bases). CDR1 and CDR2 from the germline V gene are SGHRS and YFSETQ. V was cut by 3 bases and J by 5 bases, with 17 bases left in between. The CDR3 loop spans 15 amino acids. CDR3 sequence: CASSSGATVLTEAFF. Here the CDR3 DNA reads TGCGCCAGCAGCTCCGGAGCGACAGTGCTGACTGAAGCTTTCTTT.